This T cell receptor (beta chain) was profiled in a study of blood T cells in healthy people across ages. The CDR3 consists of 16 residues. J lost 5 bases, V lost 4 bases, and 9 bases had no gene match. Germline lookup yields CDR1 KGHDR and CDR2 SFDVKD. Next came a second PCR, run for about 7 to 12 cycles, which used a sample-barcoded 5' primer along with a J-beta primer mix. TCRdb reprocessed the 5' RACE reads via MiXCR and lists one record per CDR3 protein. The sample includes 790,000 or so distinct CDR3 sequences, more than 50% of them seen just once. This sequence was found in a man aged 35-49 years in good health. The source material was blood. The rearrangement joins TRBV24-1 to TRBJ1-2, with 10 bases matching TRBD1. The chain's CDR3 is CATSDHGQGGRYGYTF. In nucleotides, the CDR3 is TGTGCCACCAGTGACCACGGACAGGGGGGCCGATATGGCTACACCTTC.